The 8 T cell receptor beta chains in this list originate from one sample, sequenced in a study of T cell responses to AZD1222 COVID-19 vaccine. The protocol was immunoSEQ multiplex PCR, while the TCRdb copy is restricted to in-frame clones and leaves out a portion. Found here are under 200,000 clones, 80% to 95% of them singletons; the top ten hold about 3.9%. The material sequenced was peripheral blood, taken on day 0 of AZD1222 vaccination. These TCRs come from an adult in good health.

The rearrangement links TRBV12-3 or TRBV12-4 to TRBJ2-1; TRBD2 matches at 8 bases. J was trimmed by 6 bases and V by 6 bases; bases with no gene match: 4. This CDR3 has 13 amino acids. CDR3 amino acids: CASRLTSGNEQFF. Here the CDR3 DNA reads TGTGCCAGCAGACTAACTAGCGGCAATGAGCAGTTCTTC.

The gene calls are TRBV23-1 and TRBJ1-2; 7 nucleotides align to TRBD1. TRBV23-1 is an open reading frame whose function is uncertain. V shed 6 bases and J 0 bases; nucleotides not matched to a gene: 4. This CDR3 is 14 amino acids long. CDR3 DNA sequence: TGCGCCAGCAGGGGACAGCTCTCTAACTATGGCTACACCTTC. Its protein is CASRGQLSNYGYTF.

The sample holds a few counts of this clone. V and J are TRBV27 and TRBJ2-1, with D perhaps being TRBD1 or TRBD2 (7 bases each). The CDR3 totals 14 residues. From germline, CDR1 is MNHEY and CDR2 SMNVEV (reference sequence). V was cut by 4 bases and J by 4 bases, with 11 bases left in between. The CDR3 reads CASSSGGDYNEQFF. The CDR3 coding sequence is TGTGCCAGCAGTTCAGGGGGGGATTACAATGAGCAGTTCTTC.

The chain uses TRBV29-1 and TRBJ2-7; 11 bases fit TRBD1. This CDR3 comprises 14 residues. Germline V gives CDR1 SQVTM, CDR2 ANQGSEA. The V gene end was trimmed by 4 bases and the J gene end by 2 bases; junction bases not matched to a gene: 4. The CDR3 protein is CSVGQGQGAYEQYF. The CDR3 DNA sequence: TGCAGCGTTGGACAGGGACAGGGGGCCTACGAGCAGTACTTC.

V usage is TRBV19 and J usage is TRBJ2-3, with D hard to call. The V end was cut by 7 bases, the J end by 5 bases, with 10 bases between. This CDR3 is built from 12 residues. Germline V lookup: CDR1 LNHDA, CDR2 SQIVND (reference sequence). The CDR3 DNA reads TGTGCCAGTAAGTCACTGGGAGATACGCAGTATTTT. Translation: CASKSLGDTQYF.

The chain couples TRBV12-5 to TRBJ1-1; D not resolved. Germline V CDR1 and CDR2: LGHNT, FRNRAP. The CDR3 totals 12 residues. Between the trimmed V and J ends, which lost 8 bases and 7 bases, there was a span of 14 bases. In DNA, the CDR3 is TGTGCTAGTTTATACAGCCAGAATGAAGCTTTCTTT. Its translation is CASLYSQNEAFF.

V and J are TRBV6-5 and TRBJ1-2; 9 nucleotides align to TRBD1. Germline CDR1 is MNHEY and CDR2 is SVGAGI. The trim removed 6 bases at V and 6 bases at J, leaving 2 bases unmatched. The CDR3 contains 12 residues. In nucleotides, the CDR3 is TGTGCCAGCAGCGGACAGGGGAATGGCTACACCTTC. As protein: CASSGQGNGYTF.

The chain joins TRBV29-1 to TRBJ1-1; D unresolved. The CDR3 contains 11 residues. V lost 0 bases, J lost 11 bases, and 10 bases lay in between. Germline V gene sequence: CDR1 SQVTM, CDR2 ANQGSEA. The CDR3 nucleotides are TGCAGCGTTGAAGATGGCTACGGGGCTTTCTTT. Translating gives CSVEDGYGAFF.